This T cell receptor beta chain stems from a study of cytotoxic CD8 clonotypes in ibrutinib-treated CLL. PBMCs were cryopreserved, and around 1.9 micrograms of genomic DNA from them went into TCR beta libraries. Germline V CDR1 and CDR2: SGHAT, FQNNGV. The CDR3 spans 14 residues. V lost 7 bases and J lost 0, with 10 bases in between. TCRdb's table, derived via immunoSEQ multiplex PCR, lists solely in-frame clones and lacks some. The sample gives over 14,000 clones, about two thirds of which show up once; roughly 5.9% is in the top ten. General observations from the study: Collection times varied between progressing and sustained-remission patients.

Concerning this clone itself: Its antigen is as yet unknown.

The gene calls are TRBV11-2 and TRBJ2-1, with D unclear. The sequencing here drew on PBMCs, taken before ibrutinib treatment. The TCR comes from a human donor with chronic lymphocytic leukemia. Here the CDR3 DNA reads TGTGCCAGCACGGACCGAAGCTCCTACAATGAGCAGTTCTTC. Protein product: CASTDRSSYNEQFF.